Listed below are T cell receptor beta chains from one sample, sequenced in a study of beta chain features in type 1 diabetes. Sequencing used immunoSEQ multiplex PCR; TCRdb keeps in-frame clones, though not all of them. The sample holds 500,000 to 650,000 clones, about an eighth seen once. The specimen was naive CD4+ T cells from blood. The receptor set was obtained from a man between 25 and 39 years old with type 1 diabetes. Both conserved end residues are part of each CDR3. Each record gives: V gene, D gene, J gene, clone size, CDR3 protein, CDR3 DNA. A D gene is named only where the DNA matches it firmly. The listing skips clone size in some rows; elsewhere it reads once, few, many or a size class.

>TRBV19|NA|TRBJ1-5|NA
CASTPRRALGNQPQHF
TGTGCCAGTACCCCTCGTCGGGCCTTGGGCAATCAGCCCCAGCATTTT
>TRBV13|NA|TRBJ2-7|NA
CASSYGQSYEQYF
TGTGCCAGCAGCTACGGACAGAGCTACGAGCAGTACTTC
>TRBV7-2|TRBD1|TRBJ1-2|few
CASSAHTGGVFGYTF
TGTGCCAGCAGCGCCCACACAGGGGGCGTCTTCGGGTACACCTTC
>TRBV9|NA|TRBJ2-5|NA
CASSVTPGQRETQYF
TGTGCCAGCAGCGTAACACCGGGACAAAGGGAGACCCAGTACTTC
>TRBV2|TRBD1|TRBJ2-5|NA
CARTSPGQGAETQYF
TGTGCCAGGACTTCACCGGGACAGGGGGCGGAGACCCAGTACTTC
>TRBV6-1|NA|TRBJ2-1|NA
CASSERERSRSYNEQFF
TGTGCCAGCAGTGAAAGGGAGCGGTCTCGCTCCTACAATGAGCAGTTCTTC
>TRBV5-1|NA|TRBJ1-5|few
CASSKGDNQPQHF
TGCGCCAGCAGCAAGGGGGACAATCAGCCCCAGCATTTT
>TRBV7-2|NA|TRBJ1-2|NA
CASGTYSNYGYTF
TGTGCCTCCGGGACGTATAGTAACTATGGCTACACCTTC
>TRBV6-5|TRBD2|TRBJ2-2|NA
CASRGLDGAGELFF
TGTGCCAGCAGGGGACTAGATGGGGCCGGGGAGCTGTTTTTT
>TRBV28|NA|TRBJ1-6|NA
CASSLFASPLHF
TGTGCCAGCAGTTTATTTGCTTCACCCCTCCACTTT
>TRBV9|TRBD1|TRBJ2-2|NA
CASSVDQGVTGELFF
TGTGCCAGCAGCGTAGACCAGGGGGTCACCGGGGAGCTGTTTTTT
>TRBV19|TRBD1|TRBJ1-6|NA
CASRTGTGHSPLHF
TGTGCCAGTAGAACCGGGACAGGGCATTCACCCCTCCACTTT
>TRBV30|NA|TRBJ1-3|few
CAWSVGGSGNTIYF
TGTGCCTGGAGTGTAGGTGGCTCTGGAAACACCATATATTTT
>TRBV4-3|NA|TRBJ2-5|few
CASSVGVQGSGETQYF
TGCGCCAGCAGCGTAGGGGTACAGGGCTCGGGAGAGACCCAGTACTTC
>TRBV7-8|TRBD1|TRBJ1-4|few
CASSFDRGATNEKLFF
TGTGCCAGCAGCTTCGACAGGGGTGCAACTAATGAAAAACTGTTTTTT
>TRBV5-4|NA|TRBJ2-2|once
CASSLEAAIDTGELFF
TGTGCCAGCAGCTTGGAGGCGGCAATAGACACCGGGGAGCTGTTTTTT
>TRBV29-1|NA|TRBJ1-5|few
CSASVGGGDQPQHF
TGCAGCGCATCCGTGGGGGGCGGCGATCAGCCCCAGCATTTT
>TRBV14|NA|TRBJ1-1|NA
CASSPWENTEAFF
TGTGCCAGCAGCCCTTGGGAGAACACTGAAGCTTTCTTT
>TRBV5-1|NA|TRBJ1-1|NA
CASSAGPPDTEAFF
TGCGCCAGCAGCGCCGGGCCGCCGGACACTGAAGCTTTCTTT
>TRBV6-5|NA|TRBJ1-1|few
CASSYSSGAGGTEAFF
TGTGCCAGCAGTTACTCGAGCGGGGCGGGTGGCACTGAAGCTTTCTTT
>TRBV7-2|NA|TRBJ2-3|NA
CASSFSYTDTQYF
TGTGCCAGCAGCTTCTCCTACACAGATACGCAGTATTTT
>TRBV7-2|NA|TRBJ1-2|NA
CASSIAGGQGYTF
TGTGCCAGCAGCATAGCGGGGGGCCAGGGCTACACCTTC
>TRBV7-6|NA|TRBJ2-2|NA
CASSLSSRLNTGELFF
TGTGCCAGCAGCTTATCATCCAGGCTGAACACCGGGGAGCTGTTTTTT
>TRBV4-2|NA|TRBJ2-7|NA
CASSQDSSSTSEQYF
TGTGCCAGCAGCCAAGACTCCAGTTCTACCTCCGAGCAGTACTTC
>TRBV5-4|NA|TRBJ2-2|NA
CASSQGSGLSNTGELFF
TGTGCCAGCAGCCAGGGGTCAGGGTTGTCGAACACCGGGGAGCTGTTTTTT
>TRBV7-2|NA|TRBJ1-2|NA
CASSASSGPNYGYTF
TGTGCCAGCAGCGCCTCTAGCGGGCCTAACTATGGCTACACCTTC
>TRBV15|TRBD2|TRBJ2-3|NA
CATSRERRAGEGDTQYF
TGTGCCACCAGCAGAGAACGGCGAGCGGGGGAAGGAGATACGCAGTATTTT
>TRBV7-9|TRBD2|TRBJ2-3|few
CASSFRAGGLNTQYF
TGTGCCAGCAGCTTCCGAGCGGGGGGGCTGAATACGCAGTATTTT
>TRBV9|NA|TRBJ1-5|NA
CASSVWGDGNQPQHF
TGTGCCAGCAGCGTATGGGGGGACGGCAATCAGCCCCAGCATTTT
>TRBV25-1|NA|TRBJ1-1|NA
CASSDSGTITEAFF
TGTGCCAGCAGTGACTCCGGGACCATCACTGAAGCTTTCTTT
>TRBV9|NA|TRBJ2-3|few
CASGDFSTDTQYF
TGTGCCAGCGGGGATTTCAGCACAGATACGCAGTATTTT
>TRBV6-6|NA|TRBJ2-7|NA
CASSPGVYEQYF
TGTGCCAGCAGTCCGGGGGTCTACGAGCAGTACTTC
>TRBV7-2|TRBD2|TRBJ2-3|few
CASSSLAGANTDTQYF
TGTGCCAGCAGCTCCTTAGCGGGGGCCAACACAGATACGCAGTATTTT
>TRBV7-3|NA|TRBJ1-1|NA
CASSSMGSGNAEAFF
TGTGCCAGCAGCTCAATGGGGTCAGGGAACGCTGAAGCTTTCTTT
>TRBV25-1|NA|TRBJ2-3|few
CASSEAQGFEDTQYF
TGTGCCAGCAGTGAAGCTCAGGGGTTTGAAGATACGCAGTATTTT
>TRBV12-5|NA|TRBJ1-2|few
CASGRATDGYTF
TGTGCTAGTGGTAGGGCCACGGATGGCTACACCTTC
>TRBV19|NA|TRBJ1-1|few
CASSPLTFLNTEAFF
TGTGCCAGTAGTCCCTTGACATTCCTGAACACTGAAGCTTTCTTT
>TRBV27|TRBD1|TRBJ2-1|few
CASRETGSNEQFF
TGTGCCAGCAGGGAGACAGGGTCCAATGAGCAGTTCTTC
>TRBV5-4|TRBD2|TRBJ2-1|few
CASSLGLAGDNEQFF
TGTGCCAGCAGCTTGGGACTAGCGGGGGACAATGAGCAGTTCTTC
>TRBV14|NA|TRBJ2-3|many
CASSATSGGTQYF
TGTGCCAGCAGCGCCACTAGTGGGGGTACGCAGTATTTT
>TRBV25-1|NA|TRBJ2-7|few
CASRIGLAGEQYF
TGTGCCAGCAGGATTGGTTTAGCAGGCGAGCAGTACTTC
>TRBV9|TRBD2|TRBJ2-5|NA
CASSVITSGGTQYF
TGTGCCAGCAGCGTAATAACTAGCGGGGGGACCCAGTACTTC
>TRBV30|NA|TRBJ1-5|few
CAWSVGRANQPQHF
TGTGCCTGGAGTGTAGGTAGGGCTAATCAGCCCCAGCATTTT
>TRBV5-1|TRBD1|TRBJ2-5|few
CASSLPSGGDQETQYF
TGCGCCAGCAGCTTGCCGTCAGGGGGTGACCAAGAGACCCAGTACTTC
>TRBV5-4|NA|TRBJ2-1|NA
CASSLVANEQFF
TGTGCCAGCAGCTTGGTGGCCAATGAGCAGTTCTTC
>TRBV7-7|NA|TRBJ2-2|few
CASSLVPTGPLNTGELFF
TGTGCCAGCAGCTTAGTCCCTACAGGGCCCCTAAACACCGGGGAGCTGTTTTTT
>TRBV2|NA|TRBJ2-1|few
CASSGYDEQFF
TGTGCCAGCAGTGGATACGATGAGCAGTTCTTC
>TRBV6-1|TRBD2|TRBJ2-5|NA
CASSLAGETQYF
TGTGCCAGCTCGCTAGCGGGGGAGACCCAGTACTTC
>TRBV13|TRBD2|TRBJ2-4|NA
CASSPRTSGGAENIQYF
TGTGCCAGCAGCCCGAGAACTAGCGGGGGGGCGGAAAACATTCAGTACTTC
>TRBV7-6|NA|TRBJ2-5|NA
CASSLVAEETQYF
TGTGCCAGCAGCTTAGTCGCGGAAGAGACCCAGTACTTC
>TRBV7-9|TRBD1|TRBJ1-2|few
CASSSTGDGYTF
TGTGCCAGCAGCTCGACAGGGGATGGCTACACCTTC
>TRBV25-1|TRBD1|TRBJ2-3|few
CATRMGLGQGTDTQYF
TGTGCCACCAGGATGGGGTTGGGACAGGGCACAGATACGCAGTATTTT
>TRBV5-1|NA|TRBJ2-7|few
CASSLVILGEAGPYEQYF
TGCGCCAGCAGCTTGGTAATCCTAGGCGAGGCGGGTCCCTACGAGCAGTACTTC
>TRBV29-1|NA|TRBJ2-7|few
CSVGGFTGYEQYF
TGCAGCGTTGGGGGTTTTACGGGGTACGAGCAGTACTTC
>TRBV30|NA|TRBJ1-2|NA
CAWSTTPNGYTF
TGTGCCTGGAGTACGACACCTAACGGCTACACCTTC
>TRBV9|NA|TRBJ1-2|few
CASSVGGTTSMVAYTF
TGTGCCAGCAGCGTAGGGGGAACGACCTCTATGGTCGCCTACACCTTC
>TRBV28|TRBD1|TRBJ1-2|NA
CASSQGQGQYGYTF
TGTGCCAGCAGCCAAGGACAGGGACAGTATGGCTACACCTTC